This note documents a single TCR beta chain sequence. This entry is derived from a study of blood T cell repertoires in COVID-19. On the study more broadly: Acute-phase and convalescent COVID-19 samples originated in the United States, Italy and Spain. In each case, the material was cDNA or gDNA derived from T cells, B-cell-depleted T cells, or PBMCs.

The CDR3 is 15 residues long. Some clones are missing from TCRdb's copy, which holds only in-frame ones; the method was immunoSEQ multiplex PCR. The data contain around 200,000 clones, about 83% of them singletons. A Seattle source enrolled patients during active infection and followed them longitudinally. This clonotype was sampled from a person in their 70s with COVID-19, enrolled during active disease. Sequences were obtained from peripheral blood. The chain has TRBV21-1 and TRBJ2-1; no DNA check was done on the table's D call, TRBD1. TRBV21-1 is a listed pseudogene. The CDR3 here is CASSNRGWSYNEQFF. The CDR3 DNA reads TGTGCCAGCAGCAATAGGGGATGGTCCTACAATGAGCAGTTCTTC.